The clone carrying this T cell receptor beta chain was observed at least ten times. The antigen is unknown. These data are taken from a study of neurological immune-mediated disorders. Study-level findings and limits: The absence of any CDR3 amino acid sequence shared by expanded clones across subjects suggests that repertoires were private in all groups.

Trimming took 1 base from V and 5 from J, leaving 17 bases between them. Germline V gives CDR1 DFQATT, CDR2 SNEGSKA (reference sequence). The CDR3 is made up of 15 amino acids. MiXCR, run by TCRdb on the 5' RACE reads, gives a single entry per CDR3 protein. The table has about 41,000 distinct CDR3 sequences, approximately 14% seen once. The chain joins TRBV20-1 to TRBJ1-1; D possibly corresponds to TRBD1 (6 bases). The source is a woman aged 55-75 years with HTLV-1-associated myelopathy (HAM/TSP). The sequencing sample was made of CD4+ T cells from blood. This CDR3 reads CSARAPGGARTEAFF. The CDR3 bases are TGCAGTGCTAGAGCCCCGGGGGGGGCGCGGACTGAAGCTTTCTTT.